A selection of T cell receptor beta chains follows, all from one sample in a study of blood T cells in healthy people across ages. TCRdb ran MiXCR on the 5' RACE reads and lists one entry per CDR3 protein. The data hold 1.5 million to 2 million distinct CDR3 sequences, with about 39% observed a single time. The sample consisted of blood. These receptors were obtained from a human donor in good health. Each CDR3 is given with its conserved first and last residue. The D gene is left open where the match is weak. Clone sizes are given selectively: once, few, many, or a class where the clone is expanded.

v_gene	abundance	j_gene	d_gene	CDR3aa	CDR3nt
TRBV25-1	few	TRBJ1-4	NA	CASSEAIGVAGEKLFF	TGTGCCAGCAGTGAAGCGATTGGAGTCGCCGGTGAAAAACTGTTTTTT
TRBV19	few	TRBJ2-7	TRBD1	CATGTGSLEQYF	TGTGCCACTGGGACAGGCAGTCTCGAGCAGTACTTC
TRBV7-2	few	TRBJ1-2	NA	CASSIGRTGYTF	TGTGCCAGCAGCATCGGAAGGACGGGCTACACCTTC
TRBV7-9	few	TRBJ2-4	TRBD1	CTSSFFGQGKNIQYF	TGTACCAGCAGCTTTTTTGGACAGGGGAAAAACATTCAGTACTTC
TRBV7-9	few	TRBJ2-3	NA	CASSPLYLTDTQYF	TGTGCCAGCAGCCCTCTTTACCTCACAGATACGCAGTATTTT
TRBV20-1	few	TRBJ1-2	NA	CSAREQGYYGYTF	TGCAGTGCTAGAGAGCAGGGCTATTATGGCTACACCTTC
TRBV7-2	NA	TRBJ1-2	NA	CASSLSFGYGYTF	TGTGCCAGCAGCTTATCCTTCGGCTATGGCTACACCTTC
TRBV20-1	many	TRBJ2-1	TRBD2	CSATRTSDDEQFF	TGCAGTGCCACTAGGACTAGCGACGATGAGCAGTTCTTC
TRBV6-5	NA	TRBJ1-2	TRBD1	CASHRQGNYGYTF	TGTGCCAGCCACAGACAGGGGAACTATGGCTACACCTTC
TRBV20-1	many	TRBJ1-2	NA	CSVLYGYTF	TGCAGTGTCTTATATGGCTACACCTTC
TRBV11-2	NA	TRBJ2-7	TRBD1	CASSPQGADQYF	TGTGCCAGCAGCCCACAGGGGGCCGACCAGTACTTC
TRBV2	few	TRBJ2-3	NA	CAIRDFRTDTQYF	TGTGCCATCCGGGACTTTCGCACAGATACGCAGTATTTT
TRBV4-3	NA	TRBJ1-4	NA	CASSQEFRRSEKLFF	TGCGCCAGCAGCCAAGAATTTAGGAGATCTGAAAAACTGTTTTTT
TRBV29-1	NA	TRBJ1-2	NA	CSVYPGLDYGYTF	TGCAGCGTCTATCCGGGTCTAGATTATGGCTACACCTTC
TRBV7-9	NA	TRBJ2-7	TRBD1	CASSQLAGQGVHEQYF	TGTGCCAGCAGCCAACTCGCGGGACAGGGTGTCCACGAGCAGTACTTC
TRBV9	NA	TRBJ2-5	NA	CASSVRGSQETQYF	TGTGCCAGCAGCGTGAGGGGGTCCCAAGAGACCCAGTACTTC
TRBV27	NA	TRBJ1-5	TRBD1	CASSLSHRGLGYQPQHF	TGTGCCAGCAGTTTATCACACAGGGGCCTGGGGTATCAGCCCCAGCATTTT
TRBV7-2	few	TRBJ2-7	NA	CASSASDAGYEQYF	TGTGCCAGCAGCGCCTCGGACGCTGGCTACGAGCAGTACTTC
TRBV19	NA	TRBJ1-1	NA	CAGSASRVQGTEAFF	TGTGCCGGTAGTGCGTCCAGGGTCCAGGGCACTGAAGCTTTCTTT
TRBV3-1	NA	TRBJ2-1	NA	CASSQDLGFDEQFF	TGTGCCAGCAGCCAAGATCTAGGATTCGATGAGCAGTTCTTC
TRBV7-9	NA	TRBJ2-7	NA	CASSKDGGSYEQYF	TGTGCCAGCAGCAAGGACGGGGGCTCCTACGAGCAGTACTTC
TRBV15	few	TRBJ2-6	TRBD1	CATSRRQGSGANVLTF	TGTGCCACCAGCAGACGACAGGGGAGTGGGGCCAACGTCCTGACTTTC